This T cell receptor beta chain was sequenced during a study of CD8+CD57+ T cells in acquired aplastic anemia. Overall study: Mean DNA quantity obtained from sorted CD4+ and CD8+ cells was 3 to 4 ug. The study's findings and limits: Both patients and controls carried the same twenty-nine CD8+ CDR3 sequences.

CD8+CD57+ cell expansion had been shown by flow cytometry in patients chosen for sequencing. Sampling of blood occurred while the patients had still received no therapy. Of note for this clonotype: The antigen is undetermined.

Genomic DNA was employed as the template in profiling TCR beta VDJ and CDR3. In TCRdb, the reads were re-called with MiXCR into one record per CDR3 protein. The table shows over 150,000 distinct CDR3 sequences, with 70% to 75% occurring only once. The sequence came from a human donor with aplastic anemia. The sample comprised sorted CD4+, CD8+, or CD8+CD57+ T cells (not recorded which) from PBMCs.

Here the CDR3 reads CASSLWARNEQFF. DNA for the CDR3: TGTGCCAGCAGCTTATGGGCCAGGAATGAGCAGTTCTTC. The chain employs TRBV7-2 and TRBJ2-1, with D uncertain. The germline V gene encodes CDR1 SGHTA and CDR2 FQGNSA. There are 13 residues in the CDR3. V lost 2 bases and J 7 bases, leaving 9 bases between the germline ends.